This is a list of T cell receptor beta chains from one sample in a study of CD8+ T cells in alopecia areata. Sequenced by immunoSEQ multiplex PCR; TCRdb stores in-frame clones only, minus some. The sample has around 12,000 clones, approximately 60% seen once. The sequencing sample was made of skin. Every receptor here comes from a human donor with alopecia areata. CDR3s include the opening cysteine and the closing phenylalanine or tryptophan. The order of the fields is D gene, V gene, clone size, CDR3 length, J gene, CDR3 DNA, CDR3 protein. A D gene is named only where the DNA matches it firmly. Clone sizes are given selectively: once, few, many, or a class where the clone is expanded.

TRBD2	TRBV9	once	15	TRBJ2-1	TGTGCCAGCAGCGTAGAAGGGCTAGCGGACAATGAGCAGTTCTTC	CASSVEGLADNEQFF
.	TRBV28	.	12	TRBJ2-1	TGTGCCAGCAGCCGGAGGTACAATGAGCAGTTCTTC	CASSRRYNEQFF
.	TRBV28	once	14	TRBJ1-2	TGTGCCAGCAGTTTACCCTTGACCGAGTATGGCTACACCTTC	CASSLPLTEYGYTF
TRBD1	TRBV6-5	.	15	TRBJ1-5	TGTGCCAGCAGTATCGACAGGGGGTTAAATCAGCCCCAGCATTTT	CASSIDRGLNQPQHF
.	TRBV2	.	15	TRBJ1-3	TGTGCCAGCAGAACATACAGTACCCGAAGAAACACCATATATTTT	CASRTYSTRRNTIYF
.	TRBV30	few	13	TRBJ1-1	TGTGCCTGGAGCCCCGGGAGGGCCACTGAAGCTTTCTTT	CAWSPGRATEAFF
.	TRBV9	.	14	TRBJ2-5	TGTGCCAGCAGCTTCGCTAGCACCCAAGAGACCCAGTACTTC	CASSFASTQETQYF
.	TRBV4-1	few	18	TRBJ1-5	TGCGCCAGCAGCCAAGTGGATCTCGGGTTTTCTAGCAATCAGCCCCAGCATTTT	CASSQVDLGFSSNQPQHF
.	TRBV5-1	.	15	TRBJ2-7	TGCGCCAGCAGCTTGGGTTCAGGTGGAGGCTACGAGCAGTACTTC	CASSLGSGGGYEQYF
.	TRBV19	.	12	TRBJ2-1	TGTGCCAGTAGTATGAGGGGCAATGAGCAGTTCTTC	CASSMRGNEQFF
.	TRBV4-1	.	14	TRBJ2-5	TGCGCCAGCAGCCAAACCATTCTGGAGGAGACCCAGTACTTC	CASSQTILEETQYF
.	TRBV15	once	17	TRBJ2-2	TGTGCCACCACCCCGGGGTGGGGGCCGTATTGGACCGGGGAGCTGTTTTTT	CATTPGWGPYWTGELFF
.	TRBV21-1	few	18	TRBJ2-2	TGTGCCAGCAGCAAAGGAGAAGGAGCGGCCCCGAACACCGGGGAGCTGTTTTTT	CASSKGEGAAPNTGELFF
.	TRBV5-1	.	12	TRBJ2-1	TGCGCCAGCAGCTTGCTAGCTGACGAGCAGTTCTTC	CASSLLADEQFF
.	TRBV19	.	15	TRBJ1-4	TGTGCCAGTAGTCTTTCACTCGCAACTAATGAAAAACTGTTTTTT	CASSLSLATNEKLFF
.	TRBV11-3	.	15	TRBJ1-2	TGTGCCAGCAGCTCGACCAGGGGCCCTAACTATGGCTACACCTTC	CASSSTRGPNYGYTF
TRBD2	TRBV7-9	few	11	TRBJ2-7	TGTGCCAGCAGCGCGGGAGGAGAGCAGTACTTC	CASSAGGEQYF
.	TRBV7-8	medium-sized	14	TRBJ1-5	TGTGCCAGCAGCTTAAGGGCGGAATATCAGCCCCAGCATTTT	CASSLRAEYQPQHF
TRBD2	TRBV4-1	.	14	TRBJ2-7	TGCGCCAGCAGCTCCCCGGGGGGGATCTACGAGCAGTACTTC	CASSSPGGIYEQYF
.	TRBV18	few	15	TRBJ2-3	TGTGCCAGCTCACCAACGGCGGGAAGCACAGATACGCAGTATTTT	CASSPTAGSTDTQYF
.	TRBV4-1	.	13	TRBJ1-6	TGCGCCAGCAGCCAAGGACCCCTGCTTCCCCTCCACTTT	CASSQGPLLPLHF
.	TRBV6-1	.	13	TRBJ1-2	TGTGCCAGCCACCAGCAGGGGACCTATGGCTACACCTTC	CASHQQGTYGYTF
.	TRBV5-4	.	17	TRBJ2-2	TGTGCCAGCAGCCGGCCCGGGGGCGAAATGGCGACCGGGGAGCTGTTTTTT	CASSRPGGEMATGELFF
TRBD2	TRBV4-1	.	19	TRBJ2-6	TGCGCCAGCAGCCAAGACTTAGAGCGGGAGGGGGTCGGGGCCAACGTCCTGACTTTC	CASSQDLEREGVGANVLTF
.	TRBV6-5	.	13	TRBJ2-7	TGTGCCAGCAAAGGACTGGGTGGGTACGAGCAGTACTTC	CASKGLGGYEQYF
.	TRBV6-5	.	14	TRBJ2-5	TGTGCCAGCAGACCGACGGAGGAGTGGGAGACCCAGTACTTC	CASRPTEEWETQYF
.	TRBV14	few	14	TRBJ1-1	TGTGCCAGCAGCCAAGGGGTTATGAACACTGAAGCTTTCTTT	CASSQGVMNTEAFF
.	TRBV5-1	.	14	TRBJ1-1	TGCGCCAGCAGCTTGGAGGGGGACGGTACTGAAGCTTTCTTT	CASSLEGDGTEAFF
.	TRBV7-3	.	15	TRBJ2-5	TGTGCCAGCAGCTTACTCGGGGGCGGGTTGGAGACCCAGTACTTC	CASSLLGGGLETQYF
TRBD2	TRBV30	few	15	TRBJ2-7	TGTGCCTGGAGTTCAAAGGGACTAGCGGGAGCCGAGCAGTACTTC	CAWSSKGLAGAEQYF
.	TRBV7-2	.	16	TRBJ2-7	TGTGCCAGCAGCTGGACTTTGGGGAGTCGGATTTACGAGCAGTACTTC	CASSWTLGSRIYEQYF
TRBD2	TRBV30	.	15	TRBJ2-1	TGTGCCTGGAGTAGGGACTACTTAAACCTGAATGAGCAGTTCTTC	CAWSRDYLNLNEQFF
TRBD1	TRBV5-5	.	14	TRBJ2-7	TGTGCCAGCAGCATCACCGGGACAGCCTACGAGCAGTACTTC	CASSITGTAYEQYF
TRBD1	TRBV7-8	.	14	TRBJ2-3	TGTGCCAGCAGTCCGAACAGGGGACCAGATACGCAGTATTTT	CASSPNRGPDTQYF
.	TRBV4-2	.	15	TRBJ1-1	TGTGCCAGCAGCCACGCTCGCCGCGGGGACACTGAAGCTTTCTTT	CASSHARRGDTEAFF
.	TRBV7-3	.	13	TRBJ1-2	TGTGCCAGCAGCTGGGACAATAACTATGGCTACACCTTC	CASSWDNNYGYTF
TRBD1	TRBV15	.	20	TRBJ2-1	TGTGCCACCAGGGGGTTGGACAGGGGAAAGACTCAGACCCCCTACAATGAGCAGTTCTTC	CATRGLDRGKTQTPYNEQFF
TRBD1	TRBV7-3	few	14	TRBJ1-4	TGTGCCAGCAGCGTACAGGGGTCTGGTGAAAAACTGTTTTTT	CASSVQGSGEKLFF
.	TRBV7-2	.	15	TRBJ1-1	TGTGCCAGCAGCTTAAGGGAGCCGGAGATTACCGAAGCTTTCTTT	CASSLREPEITEAFF
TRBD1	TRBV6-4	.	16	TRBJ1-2	TGTGCCAGCAGGCCTAACTCGGGACAGGGTGACTATGGCTACACCTTC	CASRPNSGQGDYGYTF
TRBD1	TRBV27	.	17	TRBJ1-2	TGTGCCAGCAGCCCAGGGCAGCTCTTGGGGACAGGTTATGGCTACACCTTC	CASSPGQLLGTGYGYTF
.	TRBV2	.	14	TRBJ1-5	TGTGCCAGCAGTGCGACAGGCTCAAATCAGCCCCAGCATTTT	CASSATGSNQPQHF
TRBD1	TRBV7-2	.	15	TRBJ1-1	TGTGCCAGCAGCCGCCTTGGACAGGGGCGAACTGAAGCTTTCTTT	CASSRLGQGRTEAFF
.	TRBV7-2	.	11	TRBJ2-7	TGTGCCAGCAGGGGGGTCTACGAGCAGTACTTC	CASRGVYEQYF
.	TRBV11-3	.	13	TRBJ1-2	TGTGCCAGCAGCCGCCGTGGGACCTATGGCTACACCTTC	CASSRRGTYGYTF
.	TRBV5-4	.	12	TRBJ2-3	TGTGCCAGCAGCTCTAGCACAGATACGCAGTATTTT	CASSSSTDTQYF
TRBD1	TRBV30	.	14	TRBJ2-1	TGTGCCTGGGGCGGACAGGGGTTCTACAATGAGCAGTTCTTC	CAWGGQGFYNEQFF
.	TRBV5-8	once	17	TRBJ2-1	TGTGCCAGCAGCCGTTTGGTATCTATCAGCTCCTACAATGAGCAGTTCTTC	CASSRLVSISSYNEQFF
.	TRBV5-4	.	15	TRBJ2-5	TGTGCCAGCAGCTTGGGGCCGGGATATCAAGAGACCCAGTACTTC	CASSLGPGYQETQYF
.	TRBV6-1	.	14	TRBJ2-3	TGTGCCAGCAGTACTACCGCTAGCACAGATACGCAGTATTTT	CASSTTASTDTQYF
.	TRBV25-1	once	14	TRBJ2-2	TGTGCCAGCAGGAGACCAGGACCAAAGGGGGAGCTGTTTTTT	CASRRPGPKGELFF
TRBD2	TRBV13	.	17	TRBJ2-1	TGTGCCAGCAGCTTAGGGGGCGGGGCTAGCGGGAGTTGGGAGCAGTTCTTC	CASSLGGGASGSWEQFF
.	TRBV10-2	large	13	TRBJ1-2	TGCGCCAGCAGTGAAGGAGGTGGCTATGGCTACACCTTC	CASSEGGGYGYTF
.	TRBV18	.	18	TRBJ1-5	TGTGCCAGCTCACCTCGGGACAACTTCTACCTTAGCAATCAGCCCCAGCATTTT	CASSPRDNFYLSNQPQHF